One sample yielded the 5 T cell receptor beta chains listed below, sequenced in a study of radiotherapy plus CTLA-4 blockade in lung cancer. The assay was immunoSEQ multiplex PCR, and TCRdb's table has in-frame clones only and misses some. The repertoire holds 30,000 to 45,000 clones, with about 68% as singletons. Sequencing was performed on peripheral blood, taken from a patient treated with radiotherapy plus ipilimumab. Receptors were obtained from a human donor with non-small cell lung cancer who had stable disease on radiotherapy plus ipilimumab.

Notes on this clone: It may be a read error: a sequence one base away is much more abundant. Distinct nucleotide sequences in the sample also encode this CDR3. The chain has TRBV13 and TRBJ1-2; D perhaps matches TRBD1 (5 bases). The CDR3 contains 15 residues. CDR1 is PRHDT, CDR2 FYEKMQ, per germline (reference sequence). The CDR3 region is CASSSGPGGGYGYTF. Written as DNA, the CDR3 is TGCGCCAGCAGCTCGGGACCGGGGGGGGGCTATGGCTACACCTTC.

The V and J genes are TRBV5-4 and TRBJ1-2; D not resolved. The CDR3 is made up of 15 amino acids. Trimming left V 7 bases short and J 4 bases short, with 20 bases between. Germline loops: CDR1 SGHNT, CDR2 YYREEE (reference sequence). The CDR3 sequence: CASGWIPGKTYGYTF. Here the CDR3 DNA reads TGTGCCAGCGGGTGGATCCCAGGAAAGACCTATGGCTACACCTTC.

This chain joins TRBV7-7 and TRBJ2-5; D ambiguous. Germline V gene sequence: CDR1 SSHAT, CDR2 FNYEAQ (reference sequence). Trimming took 5 bases from V and 4 from J, leaving 17 bases between them. The CDR3 has 15 residues. CDR3 coding DNA: TGTGCCAGCAGCATACAGACCTCTTCCCGAGAGACCCAGTACTTC. This translates into CASSIQTSSRETQYF.

The genes are TRBV5-1 and TRBJ2-7; D call uncertain. Trimming cost V 0 bases and J 3 bases, with 7 bases left between them. CDR1 and CDR2 (germline): SGHRS, YFSETQ. This CDR3 has 13 amino acids. The DNA for the CDR3 is TGCGCCAGCAGCTTGGATGACGGCTACGAGCAGTACGTC. Translated: CASSLDDGYEQYV.

Comments on this clone: The same CDR3 can be traced to other DNA sequences in this sample. The chain employs TRBV30 and TRBJ1-1; TRBD1 aligns across 7 bases. The CDR3 runs to 15 residues. Germline V CDR1 and CDR2: GTSNPN, SVGIG (reference sequence). The junction had 12 bases not matched to a gene; V was cut back by 3 bases and J by 5 bases. Here the CDR3 reads CAWRPSMTGRTEAFF. CDR3 nucleotides: TGTGCCTGGAGACCCTCAATGACAGGGAGGACTGAAGCTTTCTTT.